The source of this T cell receptor (beta chain) is a study of blood T cell repertoires in COVID-19. Study in general: Sources were T cells, B-cell-depleted T cells, or PBMCs; the material itself was cDNA or gDNA.

This table comes from immunoSEQ multiplex PCR, and its TCRdb copy is limited to in-frame clones, with some not included. There are some 300,000 clones in the sample; about 91% occur only once, and around a tenth lies in the top ten. Per the germline V gene, CDR1 is SGHTA and CDR2 is FQGNSA. The CDR3 is 15 residues long. V lost 3 bases to trimming and J lost 6 bases, with 18 bases between them. Participants' reported clinical history set cohort assignment. This receptor was taken from a woman between 40 and 55 years old who had recovered from COVID-19. The sequencing input was PBMCs or T cells enriched from blood (not recorded which). J is TRBJ2-7 and V is TRBV7-2, with D maybe TRBD2 (5 bases). CDR3 coding DNA: TGTGCCAGCAGCTTGCTACCAGAGGGCATGGGCGAGCAGTACTTC. As protein: CASSLLPEGMGEQYF.